The 3 T cell receptor beta chains given below trace back to one sample, sequenced in a study of cytomegalovirus exposure and HLA in healthy donors. With 60 Vbeta and 13 Jbeta primers, the PCR was carried out. Libraries were prepared by immunoSEQ multiplex PCR; TCRdb keeps only in-frame clonotypes and omits some of them. The data show around 200,000 clones, more than 80% seen once. Sequenced material: PBMCs. The receptors were sampled from a boy younger than 18 in good health and CMV-seronegative.

The gene calls are TRBV28 and TRBJ1-1; TRBD1 matches at 8 bases. The CDR3 runs to 15 residues. V dropped 8 bases and J dropped 3; count of bases not matched to a gene: 11. The germline V gene has CDR1 MDHEN and CDR2 SYDVKM. The CDR3 here is CASLKGQGVYTEAFF. CDR3 DNA: TGTGCCAGCCTTAAAGGACAGGGAGTATACACTGAAGCTTTCTTT.

This clone was counted only a few times. This chain links TRBV7-2 with TRBJ1-2; 7 nucleotides match TRBD1. The CDR3 is made up of 17 amino acids. With V trimmed by 0 bases and J by 1 base, 8 bases remained unmatched. In germline, CDR1 is SGHTA, CDR2 FQGNSA. The CDR3 is CASSLASERGRNYGYTF. CDR3 in DNA: TGTGCCAGCAGCTTAGCGAGCGAAAGGGGGCGTAACTATGGCTACACCTTC.

This chain joins TRBV7-6 and TRBJ2-5, with 9 bases aligning to TRBD1. V shed 1 base and J 6 bases; nucleotides not matched to a gene: 6. This CDR3 spans 15 amino acids. CDR1 and CDR2 (germline): SGHVS, FNYEAQ. DNA of the CDR3: TGTGCCAGCAGCTTAGTGGTACAGGGGGCGCAGACCCAGTACTTC. Translated: CASSLVVQGAQTQYF.